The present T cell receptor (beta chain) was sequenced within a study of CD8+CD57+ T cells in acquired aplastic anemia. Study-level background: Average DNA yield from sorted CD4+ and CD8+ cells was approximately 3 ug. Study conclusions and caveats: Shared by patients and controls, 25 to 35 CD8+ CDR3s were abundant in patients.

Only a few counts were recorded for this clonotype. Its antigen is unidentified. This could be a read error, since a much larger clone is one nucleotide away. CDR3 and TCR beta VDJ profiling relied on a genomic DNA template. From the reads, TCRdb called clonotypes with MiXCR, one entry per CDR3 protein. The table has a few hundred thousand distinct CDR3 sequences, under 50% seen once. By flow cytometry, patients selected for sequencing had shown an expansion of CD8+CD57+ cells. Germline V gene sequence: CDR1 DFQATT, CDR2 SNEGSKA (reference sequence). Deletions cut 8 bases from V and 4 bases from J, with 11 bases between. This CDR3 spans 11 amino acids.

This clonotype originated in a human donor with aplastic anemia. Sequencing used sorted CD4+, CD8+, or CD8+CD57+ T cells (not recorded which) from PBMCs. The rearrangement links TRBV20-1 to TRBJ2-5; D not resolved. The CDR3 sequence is CSTPGGETQYF. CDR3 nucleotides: TGCAGTACCCCGGGTGGAGAGACCCAGTACTTC.